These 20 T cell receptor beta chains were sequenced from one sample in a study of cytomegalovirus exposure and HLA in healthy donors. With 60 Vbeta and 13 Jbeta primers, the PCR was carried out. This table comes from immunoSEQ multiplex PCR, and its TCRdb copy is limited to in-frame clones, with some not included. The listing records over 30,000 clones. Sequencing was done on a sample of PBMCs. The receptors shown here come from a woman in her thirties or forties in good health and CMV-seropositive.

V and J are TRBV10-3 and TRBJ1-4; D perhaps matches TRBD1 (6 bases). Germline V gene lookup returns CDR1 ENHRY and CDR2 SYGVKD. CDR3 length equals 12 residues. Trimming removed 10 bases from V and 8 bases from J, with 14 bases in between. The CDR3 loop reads CATTEGDEKLFF. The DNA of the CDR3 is TGTGCCACGACCGAGGGGGACGAAAAACTGTTTTTT.

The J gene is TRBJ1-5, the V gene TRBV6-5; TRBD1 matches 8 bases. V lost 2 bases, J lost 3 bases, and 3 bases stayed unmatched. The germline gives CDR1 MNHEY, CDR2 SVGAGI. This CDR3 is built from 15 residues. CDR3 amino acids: CASSYGQGANQPQHF. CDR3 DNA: TGTGCCAGCAGTTACGGTCAGGGGGCCAATCAGCCCCAGCATTTT.

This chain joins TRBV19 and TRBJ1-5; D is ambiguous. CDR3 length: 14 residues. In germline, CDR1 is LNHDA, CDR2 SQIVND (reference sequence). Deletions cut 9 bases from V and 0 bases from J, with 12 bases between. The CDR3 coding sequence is TGTGCCAGCTCTGACACAAATAGCAATCAGCCCCAGCATTTT. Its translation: CASSDTNSNQPQHF.

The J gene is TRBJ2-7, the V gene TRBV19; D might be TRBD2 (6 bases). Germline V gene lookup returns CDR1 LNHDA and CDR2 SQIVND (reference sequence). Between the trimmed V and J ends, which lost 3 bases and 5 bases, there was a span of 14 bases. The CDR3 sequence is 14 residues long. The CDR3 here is CASSIQGLDHEQYF. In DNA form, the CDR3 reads TGTGCCAGTAGTATTCAGGGACTCGACCACGAGCAGTACTTC.

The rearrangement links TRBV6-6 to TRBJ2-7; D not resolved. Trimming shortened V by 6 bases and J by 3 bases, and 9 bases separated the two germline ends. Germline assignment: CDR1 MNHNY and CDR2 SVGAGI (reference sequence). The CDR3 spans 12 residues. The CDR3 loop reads CASSTKHYEQYF. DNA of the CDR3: TGTGCCAGCAGCACCAAACACTACGAGCAGTACTTC.

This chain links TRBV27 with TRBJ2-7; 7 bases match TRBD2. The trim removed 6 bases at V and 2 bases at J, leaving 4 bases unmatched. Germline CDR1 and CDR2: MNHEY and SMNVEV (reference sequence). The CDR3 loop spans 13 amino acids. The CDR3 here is CASRASGAYEQYF. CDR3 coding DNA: TGTGCCAGCAGGGCTAGCGGAGCCTACGAGCAGTACTTC.

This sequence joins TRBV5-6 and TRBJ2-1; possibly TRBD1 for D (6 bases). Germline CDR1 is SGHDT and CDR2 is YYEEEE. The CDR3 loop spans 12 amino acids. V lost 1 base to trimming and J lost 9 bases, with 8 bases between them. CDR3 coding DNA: TGTGCCAGCAGCTTGCAGGGGCCTGAGCAGTTCTTC. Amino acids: CASSLQGPEQFF.

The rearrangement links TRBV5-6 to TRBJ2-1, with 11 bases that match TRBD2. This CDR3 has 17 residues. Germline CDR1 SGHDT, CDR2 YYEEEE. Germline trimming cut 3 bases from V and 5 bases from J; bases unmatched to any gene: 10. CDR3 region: CASSSFSGTSGDNEQFF. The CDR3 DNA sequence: TGTGCCAGCAGCTCCTTCTCCGGGACTAGCGGAGACAATGAGCAGTTCTTC.

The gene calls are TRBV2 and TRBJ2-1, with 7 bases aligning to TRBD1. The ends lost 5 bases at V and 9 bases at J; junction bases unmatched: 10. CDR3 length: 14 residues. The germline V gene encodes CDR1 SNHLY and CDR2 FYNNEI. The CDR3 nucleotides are TGTGCCAGCAGTCAACACAGGGGAGAAGGTGAGCAGTTCTTC. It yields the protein CASSQHRGEGEQFF.

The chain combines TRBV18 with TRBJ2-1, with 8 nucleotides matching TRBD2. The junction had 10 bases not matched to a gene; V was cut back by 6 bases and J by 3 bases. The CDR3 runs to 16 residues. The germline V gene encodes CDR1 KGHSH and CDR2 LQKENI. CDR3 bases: TGTGCCAGCTCCCAACGAGCGGGAGCAAGCTACAATGAGCAGTTCTTC. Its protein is CASSQRAGASYNEQFF.

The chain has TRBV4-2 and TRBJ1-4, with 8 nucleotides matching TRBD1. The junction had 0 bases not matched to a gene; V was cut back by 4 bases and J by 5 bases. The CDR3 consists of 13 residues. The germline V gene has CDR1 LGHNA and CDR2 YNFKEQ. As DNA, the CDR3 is TGTGCCAGCAGCCGACAGGGGAATGAAAAACTGTTTTTT. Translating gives CASSRQGNEKLFF.

CDR3 sequence: CASSPGVNTEAFF. CDR3 DNA sequence: TGTGCCAGCAGCCCGGGGGTGAACACTGAAGCTTTCTTT. V gene TRBV9 combines with J gene TRBJ1-1; tentatively, D is TRBD1 (5 bases). V was cut by 4 bases and J by 0 bases, with 7 bases left in between. Germline V gives CDR1 SGDLS, CDR2 YYNGEE. CDR3 length: 13 amino acids.

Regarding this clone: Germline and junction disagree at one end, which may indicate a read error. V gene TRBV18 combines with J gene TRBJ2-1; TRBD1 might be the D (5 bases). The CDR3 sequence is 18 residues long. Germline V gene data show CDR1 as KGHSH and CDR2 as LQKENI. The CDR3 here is CASSPPKGSQSSDNEQFF. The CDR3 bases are TGTGCCAGCTCACCGCCCAAGGGGTCACAAAGCTCCGACAATGAGCAGTTCTTC.

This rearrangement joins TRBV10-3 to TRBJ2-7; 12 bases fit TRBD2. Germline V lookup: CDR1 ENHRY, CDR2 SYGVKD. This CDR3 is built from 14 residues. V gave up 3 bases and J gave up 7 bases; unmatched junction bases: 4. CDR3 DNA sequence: TGTGCCATCAGTGATGGGACTAGCGGGTCGGAGCAGTACTTC. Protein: CAISDGTSGSEQYF.

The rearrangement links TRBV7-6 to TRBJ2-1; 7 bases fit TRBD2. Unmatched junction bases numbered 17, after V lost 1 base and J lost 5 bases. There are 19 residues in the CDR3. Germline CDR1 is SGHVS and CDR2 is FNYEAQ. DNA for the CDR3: TGTGCCAGCAGCTTAGTCTTCGCCCTGCGGGAGAGGGCCCACAATGAGCAGTTCTTC. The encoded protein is CASSLVFALRERAHNEQFF.

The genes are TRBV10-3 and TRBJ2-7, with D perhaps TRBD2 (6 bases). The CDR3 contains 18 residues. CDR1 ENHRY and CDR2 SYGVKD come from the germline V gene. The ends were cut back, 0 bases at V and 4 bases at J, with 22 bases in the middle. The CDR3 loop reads CAISESKDGGGSRYEQYF. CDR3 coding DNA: TGTGCCATCAGTGAGTCAAAGGACGGTGGAGGGTCAAGGTACGAGCAGTACTTC.

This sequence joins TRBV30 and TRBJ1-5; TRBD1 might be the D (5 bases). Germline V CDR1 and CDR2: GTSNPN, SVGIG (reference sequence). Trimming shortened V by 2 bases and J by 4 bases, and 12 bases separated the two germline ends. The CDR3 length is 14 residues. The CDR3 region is CAWSSGTLNQPQHF. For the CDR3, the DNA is TGTGCCTGGAGTTCCGGGACTCTAAATCAGCCCCAGCATTTT.

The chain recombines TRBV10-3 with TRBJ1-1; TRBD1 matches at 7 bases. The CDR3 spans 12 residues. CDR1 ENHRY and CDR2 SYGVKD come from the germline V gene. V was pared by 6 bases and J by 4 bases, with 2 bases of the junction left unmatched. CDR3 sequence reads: CAIRAGGTEAFF. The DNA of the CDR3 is TGTGCCATCAGGGCAGGGGGCACTGAAGCTTTCTTT.

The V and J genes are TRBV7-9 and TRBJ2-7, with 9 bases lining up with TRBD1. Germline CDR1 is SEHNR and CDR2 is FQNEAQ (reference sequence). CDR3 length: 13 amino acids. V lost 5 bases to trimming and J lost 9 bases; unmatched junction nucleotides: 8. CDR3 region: CASSGRTGDTQYF. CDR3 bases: TGTGCCAGCAGCGGCAGGACAGGGGATACGCAGTACTTC.

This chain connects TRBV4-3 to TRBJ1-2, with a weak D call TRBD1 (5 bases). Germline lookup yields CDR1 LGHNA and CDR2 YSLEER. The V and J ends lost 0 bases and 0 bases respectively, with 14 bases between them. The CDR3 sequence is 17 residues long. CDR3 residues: CASSQDPAGDPNYGYTF. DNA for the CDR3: TGCGCCAGCAGCCAAGATCCGGCGGGGGATCCTAACTATGGCTACACCTTC.